The next 10 T cell receptor beta chains were all read from a single sample in a study of circulating and synovial CD4+ cells in juvenile arthritis. Libraries were prepared by immunoSEQ multiplex PCR; TCRdb keeps only in-frame clonotypes and omits some of them. The sample lists 11,000 to 15,000 clones; approximately 88% were seen once. The sample taken for sequencing was CD4+ T cells from synovial fluid. The receptor set was obtained from a human patient with juvenile idiopathic arthritis. Some clones in this sample may be carry-over from other donors' samples.

A few counts support this clone. The same CDR3 can be traced to other DNA sequences in this sample. The CDR3 nucleotides are TGTGCCAGCTCACGGTCGGGAGGGGCGAACTCACCCCTCCACTTT. It translates to CASSRSGGANSPLHF. The chain employs TRBV18 and TRBJ1-6; D is possibly TRBD1 (5 bases). Germline V CDR1 and CDR2: KGHSH, LQKENI. Trimming pared 4 bases from V and 10 bases from J, leaving 17 bases between. This CDR3 spans 15 amino acids.

The genes are TRBV7-2 and TRBJ2-7; TRBD1 might be the D (5 bases). CDR1 SGHTA and CDR2 FQGNSA come from the germline V gene. Trimming left V 5 bases short and J 0 bases short, with 14 bases between. The CDR3 is made up of 15 amino acids. The CDR3 region has the DNA TGTGCCAGCAGCCCCTCAGGGCTTAGCTCCTACGAGCAGTACTTC. It encodes CASSPSGLSSYEQYF.

Comments on this clone: The junction does not match germline at one end; this may be a read error. The sample holds other DNA sequences that translate to the same CDR3. DNA for the CDR3: TGTGCCAGCTCACCACCTCGGACAGATTATAATTCCCCCCTCCACTTT. Protein: CASSPPRTDYNSPLHF. V gene TRBV18 combines with J gene TRBJ1-6, with TRBD1 as a possible D gene (6 bases). Germline lookup yields CDR1 KGHSH and CDR2 LQKENI. The CDR3 is 16 residues long.

The rearrangement uses TRBV19 and TRBJ2-7; 7 bases line up with TRBD1. Germline lookup yields CDR1 LNHDA and CDR2 SQIVND (reference sequence). Germline trimming cut 8 bases from V and 0 bases from J; bases unmatched to any gene: 4. CDR3 size: 13 residues. The CDR3 DNA is TGTGCCAGTGGGGACAGTGGCTCCTACGAGCAGTACTTC. It codes for CASGDSGSYEQYF.

This clone was observed a single time. This sequence joins TRBV30 and TRBJ1-1, with TRBD1 as a possible D gene (6 bases). The germline CDR1 and CDR2 sequences are GTSNPN and SVGIG (reference sequence). V shed 8 bases and J shed 1 base, with 20 bases lying between them. CDR3 length: 15 residues. The CDR3 is CAQRRRGRANTEAFF. The CDR3 region has the DNA TGTGCCCAAAGGCGGCGGGGGCGGGCGAACACTGAAGCTTTCTTT.

The chain couples TRBV28 to TRBJ2-1; 11 positions agree with TRBD1. The V and J ends lost 5 bases and 6 bases, in that order; junction bases with no gene match: 12. This CDR3 region has 17 residues. CDR1 is MDHEN and CDR2 is SYDVKM in the germline V gene. The CDR3 DNA sequence: TGTGCCAGCAGTCCCCGGGTGGGACAGGGGGACTTCAATGAGCAGTTCTTC. Amino acids: CASSPRVGQGDFNEQFF.

This sequence joins TRBV5-6 and TRBJ2-7; D gene uncertain. CDR1 SGHDT and CDR2 YYEEEE come from the germline V gene. This CDR3 has 11 residues. Deletions cut 5 bases from V and 4 bases from J, with 7 bases between. CDR3 region: CASSSLYEQYF. The CDR3 nucleotides are TGTGCCAGCAGTTCCCTTTACGAGCAGTACTTC.

This clone is medium-sized within its sample. The genes are TRBV19 and TRBJ1-3; 9 nucleotides align to TRBD1. V dropped 4 bases and J dropped 0; count of bases not matched to a gene: 1. The germline CDR1 and CDR2 sequences are LNHDA and SQIVND (reference sequence). This CDR3 has 15 residues. The CDR3 region has the DNA TGTGCCAGTAGTAAGGACAGGGGCTCTGGAAACACCATATATTTT. Amino acids: CASSKDRGSGNTIYF.

This chain connects TRBV7-6 to TRBJ1-4; tentatively, D is TRBD1 (5 bases). CDR3 length: 15 amino acids. Germline CDR1 SGHVS, CDR2 FNYEAQ. V lost 0 bases and J lost 5, with 10 bases in between. The CDR3 spells CASSLARQPNEKLFF. Written as DNA, the CDR3 is TGTGCCAGCAGCTTAGCGCGACAGCCAAATGAAAAACTGTTTTTT.

To note about this clone: The junction and the germline gene differ at one end; a read error may be behind it. The chain combines TRBV6-5 with TRBJ1-2; TRBD1 aligns across 7 bases. This CDR3 is 15 amino acids long. Germline V CDR1 and CDR2: MNHEY, SVGAGI. CDR3 nucleotides: TGTGCCAGCAGACACCCGACAGGGATTAACTATGGCCACACCTTC. Amino acid sequence: CASRHPTGINYGHTF.